This passage covers 2 T cell receptor beta chains from one sample sequenced in a study of PD-1 blockade in mismatch repair-deficient tumors. Sequencing used immunoSEQ multiplex PCR; TCRdb keeps in-frame clones, though not all of them. The data hold some 97,000 clones, with about four fifths observed a single time. Material: peripheral blood, obtained about 36 weeks after starting pembrolizumab. These receptors were obtained from an adult with mismatch repair-deficient cancer.

The chain uses TRBV19 and TRBJ1-4; TRBD1 is a possible D gene (5 bases). Germline CDR1 reads LNHDA; CDR2 reads SQIVND (reference sequence). The CDR3 totals 14 residues. The ends were cut back, 10 bases at V and 7 bases at J, with 19 bases in the middle. The DNA of the CDR3 is TGTGCCACCAGTGGGGACGGGAATTTTGAAAAACTGTTTTTT. It translates to CATSGDGNFEKLFF.

V and J are TRBV2 and TRBJ2-1; D possibly uses TRBD1 or TRBD2 (5 bases each). The V end was cut by 0 bases, the J end by 5 bases, with 14 bases between. The CDR3 is 16 amino acids. Germline CDR1 is SNHLY and CDR2 is FYNNEI. The CDR3: CASSEATGLFNNEQFF. In DNA form, the CDR3 reads TGTGCCAGCAGTGAAGCTACAGGACTCTTCAACAATGAGCAGTTCTTC.